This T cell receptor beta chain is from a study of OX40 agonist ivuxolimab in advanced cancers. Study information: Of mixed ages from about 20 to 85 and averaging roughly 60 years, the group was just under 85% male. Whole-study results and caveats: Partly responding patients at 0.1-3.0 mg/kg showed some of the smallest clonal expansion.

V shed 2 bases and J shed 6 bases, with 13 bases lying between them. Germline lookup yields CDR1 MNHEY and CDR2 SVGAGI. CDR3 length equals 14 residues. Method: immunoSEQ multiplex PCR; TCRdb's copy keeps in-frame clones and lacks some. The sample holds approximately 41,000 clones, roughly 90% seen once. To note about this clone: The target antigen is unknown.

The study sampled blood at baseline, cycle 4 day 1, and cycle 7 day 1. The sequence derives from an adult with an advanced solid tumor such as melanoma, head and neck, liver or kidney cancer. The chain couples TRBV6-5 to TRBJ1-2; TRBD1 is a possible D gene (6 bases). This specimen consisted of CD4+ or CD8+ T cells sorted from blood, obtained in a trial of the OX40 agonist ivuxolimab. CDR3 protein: CASSYPDRRDGYTF. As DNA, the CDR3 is TGTGCCAGCAGTTACCCGGACAGAAGAGATGGCTACACCTTC.